The source of this TCR beta chain is a study of OX40 agonist ivuxolimab in advanced cancers. Study overall: An anti-OX40 (CD134) antibody with agonistic activity, ivuxolimab, was administered to patients. Prior anti-PD-1, anti-PD-L1 or anti-CTLA-4 therapy did not bar entry, and about 40% had some.

J lost 2 bases, V lost 3 bases, and 8 bases had no gene match. This CDR3 is built from 18 residues. Per the germline V gene, CDR1 is MNHEY and CDR2 is SMNVEV (reference sequence). With baseline, cycle 4 day 1, and cycle 7 day 1 as timepoints, blood was sampled. Measured with immunoSEQ multiplex PCR; TCRdb has only the in-frame clones, and not every one. The profile covers approximately 80,000 clones, with approximately 85% appearing a single time and less than 4.5% taken by the ten largest. The rearrangement joins TRBV27 to TRBJ2-6, with 9 bases matching TRBD1. This sequence was found in an adult with an advanced solid tumor such as melanoma, head and neck, liver or kidney cancer. The sample in question was CD4+ or CD8+ T cells sorted from blood, obtained in a trial of the OX40 agonist ivuxolimab. Written as DNA, the CDR3 is TGTGCCAGCAGTTTGACTCCGGGACAGGGAGCTGGGGCCAACGTCCTGACTTTC. It specifies CASSLTPGQGAGANVLTF.